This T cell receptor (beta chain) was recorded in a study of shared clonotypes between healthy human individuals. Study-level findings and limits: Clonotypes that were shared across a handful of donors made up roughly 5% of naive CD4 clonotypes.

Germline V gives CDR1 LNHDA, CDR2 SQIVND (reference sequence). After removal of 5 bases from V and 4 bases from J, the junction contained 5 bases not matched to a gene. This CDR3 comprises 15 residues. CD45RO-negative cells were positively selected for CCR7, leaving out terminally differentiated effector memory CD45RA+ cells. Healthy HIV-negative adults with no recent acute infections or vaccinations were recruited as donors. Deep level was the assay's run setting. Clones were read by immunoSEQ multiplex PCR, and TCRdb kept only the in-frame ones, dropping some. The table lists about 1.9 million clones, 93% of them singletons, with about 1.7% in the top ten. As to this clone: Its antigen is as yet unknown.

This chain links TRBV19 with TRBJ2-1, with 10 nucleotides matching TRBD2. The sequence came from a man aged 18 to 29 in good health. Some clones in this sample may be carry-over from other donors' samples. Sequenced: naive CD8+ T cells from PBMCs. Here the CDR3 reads CASSVTSGVYNEQFF. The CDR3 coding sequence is TGTGCCAGTAGTGTAACTAGCGGGGTTTACAATGAGCAGTTCTTC.